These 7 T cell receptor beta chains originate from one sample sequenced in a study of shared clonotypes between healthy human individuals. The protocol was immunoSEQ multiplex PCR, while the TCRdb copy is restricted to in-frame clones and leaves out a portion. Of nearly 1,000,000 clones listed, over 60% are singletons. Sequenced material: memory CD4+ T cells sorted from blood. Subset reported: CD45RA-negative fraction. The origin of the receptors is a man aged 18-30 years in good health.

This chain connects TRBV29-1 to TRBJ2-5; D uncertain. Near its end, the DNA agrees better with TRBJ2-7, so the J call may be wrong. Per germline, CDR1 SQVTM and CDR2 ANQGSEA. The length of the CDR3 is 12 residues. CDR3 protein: CSVALNSYEQYF. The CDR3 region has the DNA TGCAGCGTTGCCCTAAACTCCTACGAGCAGTACTTC.

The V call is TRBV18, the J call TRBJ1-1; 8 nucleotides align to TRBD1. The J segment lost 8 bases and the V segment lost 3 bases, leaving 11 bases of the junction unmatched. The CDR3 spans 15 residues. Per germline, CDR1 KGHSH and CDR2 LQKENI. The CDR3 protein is CASSPLSGTGVEAFF. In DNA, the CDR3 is TGTGCCAGCTCACCGCTTTCCGGGACAGGAGTAGAAGCTTTCTTT.

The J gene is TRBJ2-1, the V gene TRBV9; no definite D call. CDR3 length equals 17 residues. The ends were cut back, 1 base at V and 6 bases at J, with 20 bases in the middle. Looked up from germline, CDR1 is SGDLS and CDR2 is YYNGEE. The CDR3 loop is CASSVSPYVGVSNEQFF. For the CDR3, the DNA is TGTGCCAGCAGCGTATCCCCGTATGTTGGCGTAAGCAATGAGCAGTTCTTC.

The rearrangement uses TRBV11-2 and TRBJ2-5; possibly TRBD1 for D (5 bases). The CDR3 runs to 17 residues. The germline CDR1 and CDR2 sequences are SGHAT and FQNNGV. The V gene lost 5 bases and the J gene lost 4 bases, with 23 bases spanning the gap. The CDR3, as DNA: TGTGCCAGCAGCCCGAGGCGTTTACCAGACAGCTCAGAGACCCAGTACTTC. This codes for CASSPRRLPDSSETQYF.

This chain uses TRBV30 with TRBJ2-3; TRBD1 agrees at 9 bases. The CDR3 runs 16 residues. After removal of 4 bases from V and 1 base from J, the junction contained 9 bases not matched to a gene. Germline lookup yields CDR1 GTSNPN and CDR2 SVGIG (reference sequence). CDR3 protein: CAWTTYGDRGTDTQYF. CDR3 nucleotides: TGTGCCTGGACCACGTACGGGGACAGGGGCACAGATACGCAGTATTTT.

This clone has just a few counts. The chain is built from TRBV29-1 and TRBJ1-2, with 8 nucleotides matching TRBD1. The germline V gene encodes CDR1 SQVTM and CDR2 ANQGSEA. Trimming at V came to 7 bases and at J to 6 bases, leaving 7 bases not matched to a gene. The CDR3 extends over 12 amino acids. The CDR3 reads CSDLDRVDGYTF. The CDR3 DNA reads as TGCAGCGACTTGGACAGGGTCGATGGCTACACCTTC. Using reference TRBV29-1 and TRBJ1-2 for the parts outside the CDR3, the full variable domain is SAVISQKPSRDICQRGTSLTIQCQVDSQVTMMFWYRQQPGQSLTLIATANQGSEATYESGFVIDKFPISRPNLTFSTLTVSNMSPEDSSIYLCSDLDRVDGYTFGSGTRLTVV.

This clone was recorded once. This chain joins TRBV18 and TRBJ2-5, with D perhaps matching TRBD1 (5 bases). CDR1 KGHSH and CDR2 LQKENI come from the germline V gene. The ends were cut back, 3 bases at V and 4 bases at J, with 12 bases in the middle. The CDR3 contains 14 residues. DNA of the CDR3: TGTGCCAGCTCACCCCAGGGATTCGGAGAGACCCAGTACTTC. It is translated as CASSPQGFGETQYF.